These 32 T cell receptor beta chains share one sample of origin, sequenced in a study of T cell changes during pregnancy in multiple sclerosis. This table comes from immunoSEQ multiplex PCR, and its TCRdb copy is limited to in-frame clones, with some not included. The repertoire holds roughly 93,000 clones, 85% to 95% seen once, with 2% to 2.5% in the top ten. This sample comprised peripheral blood, obtained after pregnancy. Receptors were obtained from a female donor with multiple sclerosis, enrolled in a pregnancy study.

The chain joins TRBV7-3 to TRBJ1-2; 9 bases match TRBD1. This CDR3 is built from 16 residues. Germline CDR1 reads SGHTA; CDR2 reads FQGTGA. V was pared by 7 bases and J by 8 bases, with 17 bases of the junction left unmatched. CDR3 protein: CASKNPGTGPHWGYTF. CDR3 nucleotide sequence: TGTGCCAGCAAGAATCCCGGGACAGGGCCCCACTGGGGCTACACCTTC. Looking up the rest from reference TRBV7-3 and TRBJ1-2 gives the full variable domain: GAGVSQTPSNKVTEKGKYVELRCDPISGHTALYWYRQSLGQGPEFLIYFQGTGAADDSGLPNDRFFAVRPEGSVSTLKIQRTERGDSAVYLCASKNPGTGPHWGYTFGSGTRLTVV.

The chain recombines TRBV7-2 with TRBJ1-1; 7 positions agree with TRBD1. The CDR3 extends over 11 amino acids. Unmatched junction bases numbered 3, after V lost 4 bases and J lost 10 bases. The germline CDR1 and CDR2 sequences are SGHTA and FQGNSA. The CDR3 DNA follows: TGTGCCAGCAGCTCACAGGGGTTAGCTTTCTTT. Its translation is CASSSQGLAFF.

The table lists this clone with a count of one. The genes are TRBV6-6 and TRBJ2-3; 7 bases agree with TRBD2. The V gene's germline CDR1 is MNHNY and CDR2 SVGAGI (reference sequence). The J segment lost 6 bases and the V segment lost 2 bases, leaving 8 bases of the junction unmatched. This CDR3 region has 15 residues. CDR3 protein: CASSYPSGGSDTQYF. The DNA for the CDR3 is TGTGCCAGCAGTTACCCTAGCGGAGGATCCGATACGCAGTATTTT.

The V gene is TRBV11-2, the J gene TRBJ2-7, with 11 bases fitting TRBD2. J was trimmed by 2 bases and V by 4 bases; bases with no gene match: 7. The length of the CDR3 is 16 residues. Germline V CDR1 and CDR2: SGHAT, FQNNGV. The CDR3 protein is CASSSLAGGSAYEQYF. For the CDR3, the DNA is TGTGCCAGCAGCTCCCTAGCGGGGGGATCGGCCTACGAGCAGTACTTC.

This rearrangement joins TRBV6-5 to TRBJ2-3; the match to TRBD2 covers 11 bases. Trimming took 6 bases from V and 6 from J; bases not matched to a gene: 8. The CDR3 spans 15 residues. CDR1 is MNHEY, CDR2 SVGAGI, per germline. The CDR3 loop is CASSNLAGGPDTQYF. As DNA, the CDR3 is TGTGCCAGCAGCAATCTAGCGGGGGGACCGGATACGCAGTATTTT.

This chain uses TRBV4-2 with TRBJ2-1; 7 bases are a match to TRBD2. The CDR3 has 15 amino acids. V lost 6 bases to trimming and J lost 0 bases; unmatched junction nucleotides: 5. Germline CDR1 reads LGHNA; CDR2 reads YNFKEQ. CDR3 bases: TGTGCCAGCAGTTACGGGGGGAGCTCCTACAATGAGCAGTTCTTC. This sequence encodes CASSYGGSSYNEQFF.

The chain links TRBV30 to TRBJ1-5; D not resolved. V lost 1 base and J lost 6, with 10 bases in between. The CDR3 covers 13 residues. CDR1 is GTSNPN, CDR2 SVGIG, per germline (reference sequence). The CDR3 is CAWSGQPSQPQHF. The CDR3 bases are TGTGCCTGGAGTGGACAACCCAGTCAGCCCCAGCATTTT.

The gene calls are TRBV20-1 and TRBJ2-7, with D maybe TRBD2 (5 bases). The CDR3 consists of 11 residues. In germline, CDR1 is DFQATT, CDR2 SNEGSKA (reference sequence). V lost 6 bases to trimming and J lost 3 bases, with 9 bases between them. CDR3: CSAGEVYEQYF. CDR3 DNA: TGCAGTGCCGGGGAAGTCTACGAGCAGTACTTC.

The chain links TRBV7-6 to TRBJ1-5; 9 bases agree with TRBD1. V shed 5 bases, J shed 4 bases, and the junction held 9 bases outside the gene matches. The CDR3 covers 16 residues. Germline lookup yields CDR1 SGHVS and CDR2 FNYEAQ. The DNA of the CDR3 is TGTGCCAGCAGCGGAGGGGACAGGGTTGGGAATCAGCCCCAGCATTTT. The encoded protein is CASSGGDRVGNQPQHF.

The CDR3 reads CASSSESNTEAFF. DNA of the CDR3: TGTGCCAGCAGCTCTGAGTCGAACACTGAAGCTTTCTTT. This chain connects TRBV11-3 to TRBJ1-1; no clear D gene. The germline V gene encodes CDR1 SGHNT and CDR2 YENEEA. The V and J ends lost 4 bases and 1 base respectively, with 7 bases between them. The CDR3 spans 13 residues.

V gene TRBV19 combines with J gene TRBJ2-2, with unresolved D. Between the trimmed V and J ends, which lost 2 bases and 2 bases, there was a span of 12 bases. The CDR3 consists of 16 residues. CDR1 is LNHDA, CDR2 SQIVND, per germline (reference sequence). The CDR3 spells CASSIPTDQNTGELFF. CDR3 in DNA: TGTGCCAGTAGTATACCTACAGACCAAAACACCGGGGAGCTGTTTTTT.

The J gene is TRBJ2-1, the V gene TRBV27; D is unresolved. There are 18 residues in the CDR3. CDR1 and CDR2 (germline): MNHEY, SMNVEV (reference sequence). V was trimmed by 5 bases and J by 15 bases, leaving 35 bases between them. This chain's CDR3 is CASSPLPPLVLATGTMFF. The DNA of the CDR3 is TGTGCCAGCAGTCCCCTCCCCCCTCTAGTTCTGGCCACCGGCACAATGTTCTTC.

The chain is built from TRBV30 and TRBJ1-1; D perhaps matches TRBD1 (6 bases). This CDR3 spans 13 amino acids. V lost 4 bases and J lost 3, with 12 bases in between. Germline V lookup: CDR1 GTSNPN, CDR2 SVGIG (reference sequence). CDR3 DNA sequence: TGTGCCTGGATGAGTCAGGGGTACACTGAAGCTTTCTTT. Translation gives CAWMSQGYTEAFF.

The chain uses TRBV7-3 and TRBJ1-2; D gene uncertain. Germline CDR1 reads SGHTA; CDR2 reads FQGTGA. V was shortened by 5 bases and J by 2 bases, with 12 bases between the two germline ends. The CDR3 loop spans 14 amino acids. The CDR3 DNA reads TGTGCCAGCAGCCTTGCGGGTGGAAACTATGGCTACACCTTC. Translating it yields CASSLAGGNYGYTF.

This clone was found once. The J gene is TRBJ2-3, the V gene TRBV29-1; 9 nucleotides line up with TRBD2. V was clipped by 6 bases and J by 0 bases; unmatched bases: 7. The CDR3 totals 15 residues. CDR1 is SQVTM, CDR2 ANQGSEA, per germline. CDR3 nucleotide sequence: TGCAGCGTCATGACTAGCGGAGCTAGCACAGATACGCAGTATTTT. As protein: CSVMTSGASTDTQYF.

The sample holds one count of this clone. The CDR3 spells CASSAGQGAAYEQYF. CDR3 sequence (DNA): TGTGCCAGCAGCGCGGGACAGGGGGCCGCCTACGAGCAGTACTTC. The chain has TRBV11-3 and TRBJ2-7; 12 bases map to TRBD1. CDR1 is SGHNT and CDR2 is YENEEA in the germline V gene. The CDR3 contains 15 residues. With 5 bases clipped from V and 2 bases from J, the junction kept 4 bases outside the gene matches.

The chain couples TRBV9 to TRBJ2-1; 11 positions agree with TRBD2. Per the germline V gene, CDR1 is SGDLS and CDR2 is YYNGEE. After removal of 2 bases from V and 6 bases from J, the junction contained 4 bases not matched to a gene. The CDR3 has 15 amino acids. CDR3 sequence reads: CASSVSGGASNEQFF. The CDR3 DNA follows: TGTGCCAGCAGCGTTAGCGGGGGGGCCAGCAATGAGCAGTTCTTC.

The chain carries TRBV5-1 and TRBJ1-5, with a possible D match to TRBD1 (6 bases). V dropped 0 bases and J dropped 0 bases, with 10 bases sitting between them. The CDR3 totals 16 residues. The germline gives CDR1 SGHRS, CDR2 YFSETQ. CDR3 in DNA: TGCGCCAGCAGCTTGGGGGAGGGGGATAGCAATCAGCCCCAGCATTTT. It yields the protein CASSLGEGDSNQPQHF.

V and J are TRBV7-6 and TRBJ1-6; tentatively, D is TRBD1 (5 bases). In germline, CDR1 is SGHVS, CDR2 FNYEAQ. Trimming removed 1 base at V and 7 bases at J, with 11 bases between. This CDR3 comprises 15 residues. The CDR3 DNA follows: TGTGCCAGCAGCTTAGATCAGGGAGGCAATTCACCCCTCCACTTT. Its protein product is CASSLDQGGNSPLHF.

The chain couples TRBV19 to TRBJ2-2; 8 nucleotides align to TRBD1. The CDR3 is made up of 16 amino acids. Germline CDR1 LNHDA, CDR2 SQIVND (reference sequence). V shed 6 bases, J shed 3 bases, and the junction held 9 bases outside the gene matches. CDR3 region: CASSSGQGSDTGELFF. CDR3 coding DNA: TGTGCCAGTAGCTCCGGACAGGGATCAGACACCGGGGAGCTGTTTTTT.

The chain carries TRBV29-1 and TRBJ2-7; 10 bases match TRBD1. This CDR3 contains 14 residues. Germline values: CDR1 SQVTM, CDR2 ANQGSEA. After removal of 7 bases from V and 5 bases from J, the junction contained 11 bases not matched to a gene. The CDR3, as DNA: TGCAGCGGAACCGGGACAGGGGAGGGCAACGAGCAGTACTTC. Translated: CSGTGTGEGNEQYF.

This chain joins TRBV5-4 and TRBJ2-5; TRBD2 might be the D (5 bases). V dropped 1 base and J dropped 12 bases, with 13 bases sitting between them. Germline V gene lookup returns CDR1 SGHNT and CDR2 YYREEE (reference sequence). The CDR3 is made up of 12 amino acids. The CDR3, as DNA: TGTGCCAGCAGCTTGCCGAGCGGCGTTGAGTACTTC. Amino acid sequence: CASSLPSGVEYF.

This chain uses TRBV7-8 with TRBJ2-7; D is ambiguous. Germline CDR1 and CDR2: SGHVS and FQNEAQ. The CDR3 contains 14 residues. The V end was cut by 1 base, the J end by 2 bases, with 9 bases between. CDR3 sequence reads: CASSLGQAAYEQYF. The CDR3, as DNA: TGTGCCAGCAGCTTAGGTCAGGCTGCCTACGAGCAGTACTTC.

The chain recombines TRBV5-1 with TRBJ1-4; D is unresolved. Trimming removed 2 bases at V and 2 bases at J, with 7 bases between. The V gene's germline CDR1 is SGHRS and CDR2 YFSETQ. This CDR3 is 14 amino acids long. The CDR3 loop reads CASSFRLTNEKLFF. The CDR3 nucleotides are TGCGCCAGCAGCTTCAGGTTGACTAATGAAAAACTGTTTTTT.

The chain uses TRBV11-3 and TRBJ1-6; D unclear. The V end lost 5 bases, the J end lost 13 bases, and 21 bases lay between the germline ends. Looked up from germline, CDR1 is SGHNT and CDR2 is YENEEA. The CDR3 sequence is 15 residues long. The CDR3 bases are TGTGCCAGCAGCCCGATCAGGCTTCCCCCCTGGCCCCTCCACTTT. Translating it yields CASSPIRLPPWPLHF.

V and J are TRBV18 and TRBJ1-1, with a weak D call TRBD1 (6 bases). Germline V CDR1 and CDR2: KGHSH, LQKENI. The CDR3 totals 16 residues. Deletions cut 6 bases from V and 0 bases from J, with 17 bases between. CDR3 protein: CASSPGQSSMNTEAFF. The CDR3 nucleotides are TGTGCCAGCTCCCCCGGACAGTCCTCCATGAACACTGAAGCTTTCTTT.

This chain links TRBV29-1 with TRBJ2-1; possibly TRBD1 for D (6 bases). Germline values: CDR1 SQVTM, CDR2 ANQGSEA. This CDR3 has 13 residues. The germline V and J ends were trimmed by 2 bases and 7 bases, with 12 bases remaining between them. DNA of the CDR3: TGCAGCGTTGAACACAGGGTTTTGAATGAGCAGTTCTTC. Its protein product is CSVEHRVLNEQFF.

The chain employs TRBV9 and TRBJ2-7; 12 bases line up with TRBD2. The CDR3 covers 18 residues. V was pared by 0 bases and J by 2 bases, with 9 bases of the junction left unmatched. Germline V gene data show CDR1 as SGDLS and CDR2 as YYNGEE. In DNA, the CDR3 is TGTGCCAGCAGCGTAGGGACTAGCGGGACCCAATCCCCCTACGAGCAGTACTTC. Its translation: CASSVGTSGTQSPYEQYF.

A remark on this clone: In the same sample, other DNA sequences code for this CDR3. V gene TRBV6-5 combines with J gene TRBJ1-6; TRBD1 matches at 9 bases. Germline trimming cut 0 bases from V and 8 bases from J; bases unmatched to any gene: 2. CDR1 and CDR2 from the germline V gene are MNHEY and SVGAGI. The CDR3 is 15 amino acids. The CDR3 DNA reads TGTGCCAGCAGTTACTCTCGGACAGGGGATTCACCCCTCCACTTT. Translated, it gives CASSYSRTGDSPLHF.

Here the CDR3 reads CASSSLRGLETEAFF. The CDR3 nucleotides read TGTGCCAGCAGTTCTCTCAGGGGCCTGGAAACTGAAGCTTTCTTT. J is TRBJ1-1 and V is TRBV5-4; the D gene is possibly TRBD1 (6 bases). CDR1 and CDR2 (germline): SGHNT, YYREEE (reference sequence). The CDR3 runs 15 residues. V was trimmed by 5 bases and J by 5 bases, leaving 19 bases between them.

V usage is TRBV30 and J usage is TRBJ1-1; unclear D gene. Germline V gene data show CDR1 as GTSNPN and CDR2 as SVGIG (reference sequence). The CDR3 extends over 12 amino acids. V was trimmed by 3 bases and J by 1 base, leaving 6 bases between them. CDR3 in DNA: TGTGCCTGGAGCGCTAGGAACACTGAAGCTTTCTTT. This encodes CAWSARNTEAFF.

The V gene is TRBV6-1, the J gene TRBJ2-7; 7 bases agree with TRBD1. The V segment lost 4 bases and the J segment 2 bases; nucleotides outside the gene matches: 8. The CDR3 runs to 15 residues. Germline values: CDR1 MNHNS, CDR2 SASEGT. CDR3 amino acids: CASSARDSSAYEQYF. In nucleotides, the CDR3 is TGTGCCAGCAGTGCCCGGGACAGTTCGGCCTACGAGCAGTACTTC.